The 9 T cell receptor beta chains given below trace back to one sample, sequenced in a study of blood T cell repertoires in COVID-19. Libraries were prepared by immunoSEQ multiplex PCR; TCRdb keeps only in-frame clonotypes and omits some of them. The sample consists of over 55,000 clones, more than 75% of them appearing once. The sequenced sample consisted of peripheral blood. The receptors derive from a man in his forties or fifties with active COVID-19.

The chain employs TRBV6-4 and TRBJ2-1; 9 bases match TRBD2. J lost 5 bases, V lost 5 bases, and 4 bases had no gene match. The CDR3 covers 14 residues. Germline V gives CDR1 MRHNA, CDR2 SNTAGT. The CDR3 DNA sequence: TGTGCCAGCAGTATGCGGGGGGGCGACAATGAGCAGTTCTTC. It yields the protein CASSMRGGDNEQFF.

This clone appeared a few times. CDR3 DNA: TGTGCCAGCAGCTTATCCCGGACAGGGGCATCAGGCGAGCAGTACTTC. Its protein product is CASSLSRTGASGEQYF. This sequence joins TRBV7-9 and TRBJ2-7; 9 positions match TRBD1. The CDR3 sequence is 16 residues long. Germline V gives CDR1 SEHNR, CDR2 FQNEAQ (reference sequence). Unmatched junction bases numbered 11, after V lost 2 bases and J lost 6 bases.

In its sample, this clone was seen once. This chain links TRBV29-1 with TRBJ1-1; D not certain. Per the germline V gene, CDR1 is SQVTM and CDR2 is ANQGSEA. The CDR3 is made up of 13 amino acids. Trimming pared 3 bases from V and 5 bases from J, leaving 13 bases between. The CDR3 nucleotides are TGCAGCGTTGATGTGAATTTGGCAACTGAAGCTTTCTTT. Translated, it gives CSVDVNLATEAFF.

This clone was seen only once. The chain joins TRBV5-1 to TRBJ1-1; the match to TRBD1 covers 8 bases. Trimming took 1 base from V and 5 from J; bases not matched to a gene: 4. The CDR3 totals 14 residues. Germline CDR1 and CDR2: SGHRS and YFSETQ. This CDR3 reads CASSLTGGGTEAFF. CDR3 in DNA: TGCGCCAGCAGCTTGACAGGGGGAGGGACTGAAGCTTTCTTT.

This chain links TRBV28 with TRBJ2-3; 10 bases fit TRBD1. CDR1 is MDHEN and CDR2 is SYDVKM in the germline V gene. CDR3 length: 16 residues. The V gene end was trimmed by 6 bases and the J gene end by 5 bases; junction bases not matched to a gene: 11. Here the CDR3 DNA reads TGTGCCAGCAGCTTTGGACAGGGGGTTCGGGAAGATACGCAGTATTTT. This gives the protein CASSFGQGVREDTQYF.

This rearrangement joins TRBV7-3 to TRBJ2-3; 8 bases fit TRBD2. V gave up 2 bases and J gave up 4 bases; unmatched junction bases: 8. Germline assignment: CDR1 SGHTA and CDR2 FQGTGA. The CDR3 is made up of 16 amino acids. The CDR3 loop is CASSLGPSGSPDTQYF. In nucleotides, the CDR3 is TGTGCCAGCAGCTTAGGGCCAAGCGGGAGCCCAGATACGCAGTATTTT.

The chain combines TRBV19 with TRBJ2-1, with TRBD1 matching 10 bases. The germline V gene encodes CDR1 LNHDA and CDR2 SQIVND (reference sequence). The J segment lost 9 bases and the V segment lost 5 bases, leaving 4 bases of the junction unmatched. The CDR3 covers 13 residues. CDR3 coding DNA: TGTGCCAGTAGTGACAGGGGGCATGTTGAGCAGTTCTTC. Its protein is CASSDRGHVEQFF.

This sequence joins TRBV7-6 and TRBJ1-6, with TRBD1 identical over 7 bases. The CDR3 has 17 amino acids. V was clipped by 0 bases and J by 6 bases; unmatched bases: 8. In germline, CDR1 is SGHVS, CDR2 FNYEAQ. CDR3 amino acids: CASSLAPPGQSNSPLHF. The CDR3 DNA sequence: TGTGCCAGCAGCTTAGCACCCCCGGGACAGAGTAATTCACCCCTCCACTTT.

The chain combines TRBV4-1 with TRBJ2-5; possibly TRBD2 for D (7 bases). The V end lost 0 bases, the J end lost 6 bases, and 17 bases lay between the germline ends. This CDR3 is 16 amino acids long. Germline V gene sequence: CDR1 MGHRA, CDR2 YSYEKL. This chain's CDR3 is CASSQDPRGGRKTQYF. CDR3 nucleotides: TGCGCCAGCAGCCAAGATCCGAGGGGGGGCCGGAAGACCCAGTACTTC.